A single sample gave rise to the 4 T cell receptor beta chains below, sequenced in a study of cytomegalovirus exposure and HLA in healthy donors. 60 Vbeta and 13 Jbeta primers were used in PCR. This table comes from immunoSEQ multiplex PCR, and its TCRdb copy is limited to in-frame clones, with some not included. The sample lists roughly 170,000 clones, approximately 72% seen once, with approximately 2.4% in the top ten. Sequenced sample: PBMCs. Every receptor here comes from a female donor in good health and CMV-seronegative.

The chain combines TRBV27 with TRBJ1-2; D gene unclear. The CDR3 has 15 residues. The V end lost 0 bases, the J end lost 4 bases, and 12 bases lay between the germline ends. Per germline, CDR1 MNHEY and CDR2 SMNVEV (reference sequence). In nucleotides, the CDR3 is TGTGCCAGCAGTTTATCCCCGGGTAACGGCTATGGCTACACCTTC. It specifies CASSLSPGNGYGYTF.

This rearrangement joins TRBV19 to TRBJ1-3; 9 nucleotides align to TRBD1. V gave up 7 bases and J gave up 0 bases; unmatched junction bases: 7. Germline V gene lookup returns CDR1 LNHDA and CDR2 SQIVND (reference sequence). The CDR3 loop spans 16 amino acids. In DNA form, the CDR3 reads TGTGCCAGTAAGGGACAGGGAGCTCCCTCTGGAAACACCATATATTTT. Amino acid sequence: CASKGQGAPSGNTIYF.

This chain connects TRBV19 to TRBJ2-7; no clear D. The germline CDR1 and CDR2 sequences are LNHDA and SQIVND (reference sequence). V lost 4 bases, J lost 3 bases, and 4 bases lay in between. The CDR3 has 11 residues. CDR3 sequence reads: CASSRGYEQYF. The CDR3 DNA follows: TGTGCCAGTAGTAGAGGCTACGAGCAGTACTTC.

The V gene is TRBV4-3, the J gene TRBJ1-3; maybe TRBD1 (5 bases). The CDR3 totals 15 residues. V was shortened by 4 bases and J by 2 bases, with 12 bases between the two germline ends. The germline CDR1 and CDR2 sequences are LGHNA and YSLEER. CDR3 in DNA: TGCGCCAGCAGCCCCGCGGGGGGTACTGGAAACACCATATATTTT. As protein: CASSPAGGTGNTIYF.